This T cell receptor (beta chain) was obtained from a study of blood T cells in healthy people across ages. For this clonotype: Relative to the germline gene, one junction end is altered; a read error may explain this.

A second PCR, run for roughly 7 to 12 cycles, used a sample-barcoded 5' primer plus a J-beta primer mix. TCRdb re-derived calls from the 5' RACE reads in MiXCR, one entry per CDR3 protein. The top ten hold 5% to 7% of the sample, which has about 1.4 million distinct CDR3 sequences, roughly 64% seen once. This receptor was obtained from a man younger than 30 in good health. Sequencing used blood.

The CDR3 bases are TGTTCCAGCAGCTTATACTATGAGCAGTTCTTC. Translated, it gives CSSSLYYEQFF. The chain uses TRBV7-9 and TRBJ2-1, with D uncertain. This CDR3 has 11 amino acids. Germline CDR1 is SEHNR and CDR2 is FQNEAQ (reference sequence).